These T cell receptor beta chains were read from a single sample in a study of shared clonotypes between healthy human individuals. Profiled with immunoSEQ multiplex PCR; TCRdb holds only in-frame clones, not every one. The sample carries about 2.2 million clones, 85% to 95% recorded once. Source material: naive CD8+ T cells from PBMCs. Receptors originate from a man younger than 35 in good health. Some clones in this sample may be carry-over from other donors' samples. The CDR3 runs from the conserved cysteine through the conserved F or W. A D gene is named only where the DNA matches it firmly. The size entry is marked missing in some rows and otherwise reads once, few, many or a size class.

TGTGCCAGCATAGGGGTTTATGGCTACACCTTC	CASIGVYGYTF	.	TRBJ1-2	.	TRBV5-8
TGTGCCAGCTCACCGACAGCTAACTATGGCTACACCTTC	CASSPTANYGYTF	.	TRBJ1-2	.	TRBV18
TGTGCCAGCAGCCCGGACAGGGGTTGGAACGAGCAGTACTTC	CASSPDRGWNEQYF	few	TRBJ2-7	TRBD1	TRBV7-2
TGTGCCAGCAGTATTAAAGGGGGTTCAGCCTCCTACGAGCAGTACTTC	CASSIKGGSASYEQYF	.	TRBJ2-7	.	TRBV27
TGTGCCAGCAGCTTAGGAATAAGAGCATACGAGCAGTACTTC	CASSLGIRAYEQYF	.	TRBJ2-7	.	TRBV11-2
TGTGCCAGCAACACCAACCCTCTTCTTAACCCTCTCCCCTCGACAGGGGGCCTTTACAATGAGCAGTTCTTC	CASNTNPLLNPLPSTGGLYNEQFF	.	TRBJ2-1	.	TRBV5-2
TGCGCCAGCGGCCGCAGCGGACTAGACAATCAGCCCCAGCATTTT	CASGRSGLDNQPQHF	.	TRBJ1-5	.	TRBV4-1
TGTGCCAGCAGCGGACTAGCGGGAGAAACCTACAATGAGCAGTTCTTC	CASSGLAGETYNEQFF	.	TRBJ2-1	TRBD2	TRBV9
TGTGCCAGCAGTGCCACTAGCGGGAGCTCCTACGAGCAGTACTTC	CASSATSGSSYEQYF	once	TRBJ2-7	TRBD2	TRBV28
TGTGCCAGCAGTGAAGCGCTGGGCGTTACCGGGGAGCTGTTTTTT	CASSEALGVTGELFF	.	TRBJ2-2	.	TRBV6-1
TGTGCCAGCACCGACGGCGGCGGCAGTTGGACTAGCGGGAGTGAAGAGCAGTACTTC	CASTDGGGSWTSGSEEQYF	.	TRBJ2-7	TRBD2	TRBV7-9
TGTGCCATCAGTGAGTCTAAGCGGGGGGCCTTTGGTACGCAGTATTTT	CAISESKRGAFGTQYF	.	TRBJ2-3	TRBD2	TRBV10-3
TGTGCCCTATATGAGAACGGGGGTTGGGCTGAAGCTTTCTTT	CALYENGGWAEAFF	.	TRBJ1-1	.	TRBV6-1
TGTGCCAGCAGCTTAGCACGTCAGCCCCAGCATTTT	CASSLARQPQHF	few	TRBJ1-5	.	TRBV7-9
TGTGCCAGCAGTGACCAGGGACAGGGGTCGAGGAATGAGCAGTTCTTC	CASSDQGQGSRNEQFF	once	TRBJ2-1	TRBD1	TRBV6-4
TGTGCCAGCAGCTTAGGCCGGCGCACCGGGGAGCTGTTTTTT	CASSLGRRTGELFF	.	TRBJ2-2	.	TRBV13
TGTGCCAGCAGCTTCGGGGGAAAAGCCTACGAGCAGTACTTC	CASSFGGKAYEQYF	.	TRBJ2-7	.	TRBV5-6
TGTGCCAGCAGCTGGAAACAAGAGACCCAGTACTTC	CASSWKQETQYF	.	TRBJ2-5	.	TRBV5-4
TGTGCCAGCAGCTTAGTATCAGGGGCGAACACCGGGGAGCTGTTTTTT	CASSLVSGANTGELFF	.	TRBJ2-2	.	TRBV7-8
TGTGCCAGCAGCTTGAACAGGGCAAATTATGGCTACACCTTC	CASSLNRANYGYTF	.	TRBJ1-2	.	TRBV7-8
TGTGCCATCAGGACCGACACAACCTACAATGAGCAGTTCTTC	CAIRTDTTYNEQFF	.	TRBJ2-1	.	TRBV10-3
TGTGCCTGGAGTGTCCCGGGGGAGCTGTTTTTT	CAWSVPGELFF	few	TRBJ2-2	.	TRBV30
TGTGCCAGCAGCTCTTCGGAAACGTCCTACAATGAGCAGTTCTTC	CASSSSETSYNEQFF	once	TRBJ2-1	.	TRBV7-9
TGTGCCAGCAGTTTAAGGACAGGGGACACCTTC	CASSLRTGDTF	.	TRBJ1-2	TRBD1	TRBV27
TGCGCCAGCAGGACTAGCGGTACTCAAGAGACCCAGTACTTC	CASRTSGTQETQYF	.	TRBJ2-5	TRBD2	TRBV10-2
TGTGCCAGCAGCTTGCGGGAGAACACCGGGGAGCTGTTTTTT	CASSLRENTGELFF	once	TRBJ2-2	.	TRBV7-6
TGTGCCAGCAGCCCCGGGACGACGCAGTACTTC	CASSPGTTQYF	.	TRBJ2-7	.	TRBV7-8
TGCAGCGTCGACGACAGGGTTTTGGGCTACACCTTC	CSVDDRVLGYTF	.	TRBJ1-2	TRBD1	TRBV29-1
TGTGCCAGCACTATAAGCTACGAGCAGTACTTC	CASTISYEQYF	.	TRBJ2-7	.	TRBV6-1
TGTGCCAGCAGTACGCTGGGCGCGGGGGAGCAGTACTTC	CASSTLGAGEQYF	few	TRBJ2-7	.	TRBV6-5
TGTGCCAGCAGCCAGCCATCCTTAGCGGGAGGGAGAAATGAGCAGTTCTTC	CASSQPSLAGGRNEQFF	.	TRBJ2-1	TRBD2	TRBV4-2
TGTGCCAGCAGCGGAGGGACGGCCTATGAAAAACTGTTTTTT	CASSGGTAYEKLFF	.	TRBJ1-4	.	TRBV9
TGTGCCAGCAGTGAACCACCTTCGGGCGTCCCCAAGAGGGAGCTGTTTTTT	CASSEPPSGVPKRELFF	.	TRBJ2-2	.	TRBV25-1
TGCGCCAGCAGCCAAGAGGTTTACCAGGGTTACGAGCAGTACTTC	CASSQEVYQGYEQYF	.	TRBJ2-7	.	TRBV4-1
TGTGCCAGCAGTTTTGCCAACGTCCTGACTTTC	CASSFANVLTF	once	TRBJ2-6	.	TRBV28
TGTGCCATCAGTGAGTACCGGGCAGCGGATACGCAGTATTTT	CAISEYRAADTQYF	.	TRBJ2-3	.	TRBV10-3
TGTGCCAGCAGTTTATTCTGGCACACTGAAGCTTTCTTT	CASSLFWHTEAFF	.	TRBJ1-1	.	TRBV27
TGCAGCGTTGAAAAGAGGTACAATGAGCAGTTCTTC	CSVEKRYNEQFF	.	TRBJ2-1	.	TRBV29-1
TGTGCCTCCCAAGTCGGACCCGGTTGGAGCTCCTACAATGAGCAGTTCTTC	CASQVGPGWSSYNEQFF	.	TRBJ2-1	.	TRBV9
TGCGCCAGCAGCCAAGGGACTAGCGGGAGGGCCTTAATGAATGAGCAGTTCTTC	CASSQGTSGRALMNEQFF	once	TRBJ2-1	TRBD2	TRBV4-3
TGTGCCAGCAGTGAATCTCTCGGGGCCTCGTACAATGAGCAGTTCTTC	CASSESLGASYNEQFF	.	TRBJ2-1	.	TRBV6-1
TGTGCCAGCAGCCAAATATTTCAAGGGGGGGCGAGGGAGCAGTTCTTC	CASSQIFQGGAREQFF	.	TRBJ2-1	.	TRBV4-2
TGTGCCAGCAGTAAGACAAGCGGGACCTCCTACGAGCAGTACTTC	CASSKTSGTSYEQYF	.	TRBJ2-7	TRBD2	TRBV27
TGTGCCAGCAGAGATCCCCAGGGGAACACTGAAGCTTTCTTT	CASRDPQGNTEAFF	.	TRBJ1-1	.	TRBV7-8
TGTGCCAGCAGTTTATATGAACCAGGGACTACGGACACCGGGGAGCTGTTTTTT	CASSLYEPGTTDTGELFF	once	TRBJ2-2	TRBD2	TRBV28
TGTGCCAGCACAACGTTAGATACGCAGTATTTT	CASTTLDTQYF	once	TRBJ2-3	.	TRBV7-9
TGTGCCAGTCGGACAGGGGTGGTTGAGGACACTGAAGCTTTCTTT	CASRTGVVEDTEAFF	.	TRBJ1-1	TRBD1	TRBV19
TGTGCCAGCAGCTTTGCACTAAGCTCCTACAATGAGCAGTTCTTC	CASSFALSSYNEQFF	.	TRBJ2-1	.	TRBV13
TGTGCCAGCAGCCTGGACAGGTTCCAGACCCAGTACTTC	CASSLDRFQTQYF	.	TRBJ2-5	TRBD1	TRBV27
TGCAGCGTTGCTACCTCACAGGTCCTTAACTATGGCTACACCTTC	CSVATSQVLNYGYTF	.	TRBJ1-2	.	TRBV29-1
TGTGCCAGCAGCCCCGGGGTCGGAAATTCTAACTATGGCTACACCTTC	CASSPGVGNSNYGYTF	.	TRBJ1-2	.	TRBV7-9